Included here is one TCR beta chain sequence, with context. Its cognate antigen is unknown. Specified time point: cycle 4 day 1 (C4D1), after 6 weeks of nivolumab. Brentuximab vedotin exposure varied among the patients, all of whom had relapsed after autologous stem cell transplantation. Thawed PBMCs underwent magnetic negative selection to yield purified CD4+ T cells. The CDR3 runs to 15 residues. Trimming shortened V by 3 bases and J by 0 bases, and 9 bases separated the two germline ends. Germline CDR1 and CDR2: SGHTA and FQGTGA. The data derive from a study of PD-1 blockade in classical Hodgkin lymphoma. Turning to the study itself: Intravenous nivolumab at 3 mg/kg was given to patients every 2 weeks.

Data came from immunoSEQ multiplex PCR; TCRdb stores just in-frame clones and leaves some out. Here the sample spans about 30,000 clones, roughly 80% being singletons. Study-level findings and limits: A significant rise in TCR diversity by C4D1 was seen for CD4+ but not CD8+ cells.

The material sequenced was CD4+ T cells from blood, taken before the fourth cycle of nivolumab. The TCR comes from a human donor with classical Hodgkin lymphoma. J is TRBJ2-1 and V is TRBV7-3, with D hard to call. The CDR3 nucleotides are TGTGCCAGCAGCTTGACTTCGAGCTCCTACAATGAGCAGTTCTTC. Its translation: CASSLTSSSYNEQFF.